These 2 T cell receptor beta chains were all obtained from the same sample, sequenced in a study of cytomegalovirus exposure and HLA in healthy donors (dated by TCRdb to about 2017). The library was made by the immunoSEQ multiplex PCR assay. A mixture of 60 forward primers for TCR Vbeta segments and 13 reverse primers for TCR Jbeta segments was used in the multiplex PCR. The clones in this table, taken by TCRdb from immuneACCESS, are in-frame only. Not every clone is retained; where verified, under half of the shortfall comes from an unresolved V gene, and the cause of the rest is unknown. In all, the sample holds roughly 56,000 clones, and about 80% of those were seen once. The leading ten clones occupy 51% of the sample. Sequencing was carried out using PBMCs. The receptors here all came from a man aged 50-60 years in good health and CMV-seropositive.

The V gene is TRBV7-9, the J gene TRBJ2-1, with TRBD2 matching over 8 bases. V was clipped by 3 bases and J by 3 bases; unmatched bases: 4. Germline lookup yields CDR1 SEHNR and CDR2 FQNEAQ (reference sequence). This CDR3 is built from 15 residues. The CDR3 nucleotides read TGTGCCAGCAGCTTTCCGGGACTAGGCTACAATGAGCAGTTCTTC. Translation gives CASSFPGLGYNEQFF.

The genes are TRBV11-1 and TRBJ2-7; perhaps TRBD2 as D (6 bases). Deletions cut 2 bases from V and 2 bases from J, with 16 bases between. The CDR3 consists of 16 residues. Germline V gives CDR1 SGHAT, CDR2 FQDESV (reference sequence). DNA of the CDR3: TGTGCCAGCAGCTTAAGGGTCGGGCGGGGTACCTACGAGCAGTACTTC. Translated, it gives CASSLRVGRGTYEQYF. Full variable domain (rest looked up from reference TRBV11-1 and TRBJ2-7): EAEVAQSPRYKITEKSQAVAFWCDPISGHATLYWYRQILGQGPELLVQFQDESVVDDSQLPKDRFSAERLKGVDSTLKIQPAELGDSAMYLCASSLRVGRGTYEQYFGPGTRLTVT.